The clone carrying this T cell receptor beta chain was picked up many times. Antigen: not known. The sample originates from a study of T cells in Graves' hyperthyroidism and ophthalmopathy. Study findings and constraints: A model of 13 V-J pairs discriminated ophthalmopathy from stable hyperthyroidism.

Using RNA transcripts as the source, TCR beta CDR3 regions were amplified. TCR CDR3 underwent first-round RT-PCR with the HTBI primer set. TCRdb used MiXCR to reprocess the multiplex PCR reads, holding one entry per CDR3 protein. The sample yields hundreds of thousands of distinct CDR3 sequences, roughly 13% seen once. Trimming took 5 bases from V and 3 from J; bases not matched to a gene: 8. The germline gives CDR1 SGHNT, CDR2 YENEEA. CDR3 size: 16 residues. Patients were excluded for uncontrolled infection, other autoimmune disease, pregnancy or lactation. Sequenced input: blood. This clonotype was obtained from a woman between 40 and 50 years old with Graves' ophthalmopathy. The chain combines TRBV11-3 with TRBJ2-7, with TRBD2 matching 12 bases. As DNA, the CDR3 is TGTGCCAGCAGCCCCACATCGACTAGCGGGGGCTACGAGCAGTACTTC. Its translation is CASSPTSTSGGYEQYF.